This T cell receptor beta chain was sequenced in a study of blood T cell repertoires in COVID-19. Overall study: Specimens from acute and convalescent COVID-19 originated in the United States, Italy and Spain. PBMCs, B-cell-depleted T cells, or T cells provided the cDNA or gDNA that made up the material.

Under the authors' procedure: Cell counts per sample came from amplifying reference gene primers. Only in-frame clones appear in the TCRdb table, and some are missing; sequencing was by immunoSEQ multiplex PCR. V, J and clone size were drawn from that table, and D and trimming were deduced from the DNA. This table has around 100,000 clones, about 88% appearing once. Between the trimmed V and J ends, which lost 4 bases and 0 bases, there was a span of 13 bases. There are 15 residues in the CDR3. CDR1 SGHTA and CDR2 FQGNSA come from the germline V gene. The specimen was peripheral blood. The receptor's source is a man older than 75 with acute or convalescent COVID-19. This chain links TRBV7-2 with TRBJ2-7; D is possibly TRBD2 (6 bases). CDR3 region: CASSSGTSLSYEQYF. As DNA, the CDR3 is TGTGCCAGCAGCTCCGGGACTTCCCTCTCCTACGAGCAGTACTTC.